This T cell receptor beta chain was captured by sequencing in a study of blood T cell repertoires in COVID-19. Study as a whole: Spain, Italy and the United States supplied samples that represented acute and convalescent COVID-19. From T cells, B-cell-depleted T cells, or PBMCs came the material, which was cDNA or gDNA.

CDR3 size: 14 residues. Trimming at V came to 4 bases and at J to 8 bases, leaving 8 bases not matched to a gene. The V gene's germline CDR1 is SEHNR and CDR2 FQNEAQ (reference sequence). Here immunoSEQ multiplex PCR was the method, and the copy in TCRdb shows in-frame clones only, minus some. The table shows some 120,000 clones, with around nine tenths occurring only once. This receptor was taken from a woman in her 50s with active or convalescent COVID-19. This sequence joins TRBV7-9 and TRBJ1-2, with 9 bases matching TRBD1. The sample comprised peripheral blood. The CDR3 DNA reads as TGTGCCAGCAGCTGGGGACAGGGAATGGGGGGCTACACCTTC. Amino acid sequence: CASSWGQGMGGYTF.